This T cell receptor beta chain emerged from a study of blood T cells in healthy people across ages. Across the study: Per two T cells, about one barcoded beta molecule was captured through template switching.

A note on this clonotype: Antigen specificity is unknown.

Study conclusions and caveats: The recorded TCR beta diversity per million T cells decreased in a roughly linear manner with age. The unsorted PBMCs prevented any conclusive comparison of naive versus antigen-experienced cells.

V lost 2 bases and J lost 0, with 8 bases in between. This CDR3 is built from 15 residues. CDR1 is MNHEY, CDR2 SVGEGT, per germline. A second PCR of about 7 to 12 cycles used a sample-barcoded 5' primer and a J-beta primer mix. TCRdb re-called the 5' RACE reads through MiXCR, storing one row per CDR3 protein. The sample shows fewer than 2,000,000 distinct CDR3 sequences, 30% to 40% of them seen only once. The sample consisted of blood. This receptor was identified in a human donor in good health. The genes are TRBV6-2 or TRBV6-3 and TRBJ1-5; no reliable D call. CDR3 nucleotides: TGTGCCAGCAGTTACGGGTTTCATAGCAATCAGCCCCAGCATTTT. Its protein product is CASSYGFHSNQPQHF.